A single sample is the source of the 19 T cell receptor beta chains below, sequenced in a study of blood T cell repertoires in COVID-19. Measured with immunoSEQ multiplex PCR; TCRdb has only the in-frame clones, and not every one. In the table there are about 130,000 clones, 70% to 90% of which are singletons. Sample: PBMCs or T cells enriched from blood (not recorded which). Receptors originate from a middle-aged man who had recovered from COVID-19.

The chain combines TRBV5-1 with TRBJ2-2; 7 bases align to TRBD1. J was trimmed by 3 bases and V by 4 bases; bases with no gene match: 3. Germline V CDR1 and CDR2: SGHRS, YFSETQ. The CDR3 covers 14 residues. CDR3 sequence (DNA): TGCGCCAGCAGCGCCCAGGGGGACACCGGGGAGCTGTTTTTT. Translating it yields CASSAQGDTGELFF. Full variable domain (remainder filled in from reference TRBV5-1 and TRBJ2-2): KAGVTQTPRYLIKTRGQQVTLSCSPISGHRSVSWYQQTPGQGLQFLFEYFSETQRNKGNFPGRFSGRQFSNSRSEMNVSTLELGDSALYLCASSAQGDTGELFFGEGSRLTVL.

In this sample, this clone turned up once. The chain employs TRBV9 and TRBJ2-5, with 7 bases matching TRBD1. The CDR3 loop spans 16 amino acids. V was pared by 0 bases and J by 1 base, with 6 bases of the junction left unmatched. Per germline, CDR1 SGDLS and CDR2 YYNGEE. The CDR3 DNA reads TGTGCCAGCAGCGTAGGGATGACAGGGCCCCAAGAGACCCAGTACTTC. Its protein is CASSVGMTGPQETQYF.

The chain uses TRBV5-4 and TRBJ2-7; TRBD1 agrees at 7 bases. The CDR3 covers 13 residues. With V trimmed by 4 bases and J by 1 base, 2 bases remained unmatched. The germline gives CDR1 SGHNT, CDR2 YYREEE (reference sequence). Here the CDR3 DNA reads TGTGCCAGCAGCCCGGACAGGTCCTACGAGCAGTACTTC. Residues: CASSPDRSYEQYF.

The V gene is TRBV7-3, the J gene TRBJ2-4; no firm D call. The CDR3 runs 14 residues. V was trimmed by 1 base and J by 7 bases, leaving 11 bases between them. CDR1 and CDR2 (germline): SGHTA, FQGTGA. CDR3 sequence (DNA): TGTGCCAGCAGCTTAAATGAGGCTAATAACATTCAGTACTTC. Translation gives CASSLNEANNIQYF.

In this sample, this clone turned up once. CDR3: CASSLTDRPEEQFF. The CDR3 DNA follows: TGTGCCAGCAGCTTAACGGACAGGCCCGAAGAGCAGTTCTTC. The chain combines TRBV7-3 with TRBJ2-1, with 7 bases lining up with TRBD1. J lost 10 bases, V lost 0 bases, and 6 bases had no gene match. This CDR3 spans 14 amino acids. Germline V gene lookup returns CDR1 SGHTA and CDR2 FQGTGA.

V is TRBV19 and J is TRBJ2-1; 10 bases map to TRBD1. The CDR3 is made up of 15 amino acids. The V segment lost 5 bases and the J segment 7 bases; nucleotides outside the gene matches: 8. The germline gives CDR1 LNHDA, CDR2 SQIVND (reference sequence). The CDR3 sequence is CASSPGTGESNEQFF. Written as DNA, the CDR3 is TGTGCCAGTAGTCCCGGGACAGGGGAATCGAATGAGCAGTTCTTC.

The chain recombines TRBV5-8 with TRBJ1-2; D not certain. V dropped 0 bases and J dropped 10 bases, with 10 bases sitting between them. The length of the CDR3 is 12 residues. Germline V gene lookup returns CDR1 SGHTS and CDR2 YDEGEE. CDR3 sequence reads: CASSLVEGFYTF. The CDR3 DNA sequence: TGTGCCAGCAGCTTGGTGGAGGGCTTCTACACCTTC.

This sequence joins TRBV2 and TRBJ1-2; possibly TRBD1 for D (6 bases). The CDR3 has 14 residues. Between the trimmed V and J ends, which lost 7 bases and 3 bases, there was a span of 15 bases. The germline CDR1 and CDR2 sequences are SNHLY and FYNNEI. CDR3 residues: CASTTQGHDYGYTF. The CDR3 bases are TGTGCCAGCACGACGCAGGGGCATGACTATGGCTACACCTTC.

This clone occurred once. The V call is TRBV7-9, the J call TRBJ2-1; 11 nucleotides line up with TRBD2. This CDR3 has 19 amino acids. Trimming took 4 bases from V and 0 from J; bases not matched to a gene: 11. Germline loops: CDR1 SEHNR, CDR2 FQNEAQ (reference sequence). The CDR3 coding sequence is TGTGCCAGCAGCTCCTCTGGACTAGCGGGCCTTAGCTCCTACAATGAGCAGTTCTTC. This codes for CASSSSGLAGLSSYNEQFF.

The table lists this clone with a count of one. V gene TRBV6-4 combines with J gene TRBJ1-1, with TRBD1 identical over 8 bases. The CDR3 runs 15 residues. V lost 3 bases and J lost 3; bases outside the gene matches: 6. The germline gives CDR1 MRHNA, CDR2 SNTAGT. The CDR3 protein is CASSEQPQGDTEAFF. Written as DNA, the CDR3 is TGTGCCAGCAGTGAACAACCACAGGGGGACACTGAAGCTTTCTTT.

CDR3 sequence reads: CATGRDSGNTIYF. The CDR3, as DNA: TGTGCCACAGGACGGGACTCTGGAAACACCATATATTTT. This rearrangement joins TRBV10-3 to TRBJ1-3; D remains ambiguous. V was trimmed by 10 bases and J by 0 bases, leaving 10 bases between them. The CDR3 length is 13 residues. Germline CDR1 and CDR2: ENHRY and SYGVKD.

The chain recombines TRBV19 with TRBJ2-7, with 9 bases that match TRBD1. The germline gives CDR1 LNHDA, CDR2 SQIVND (reference sequence). There are 14 residues in the CDR3. The CDR3 region is CPITRTVGQGQQYV. The CDR3 coding sequence is TGTCCGATCACACGAACAGTGGGACAGGGCCAGCAGTACGTC.

The J gene is TRBJ2-7, the V gene TRBV18; D might be TRBD1 (6 bases). Trimming pared 3 bases from V and 2 bases from J, leaving 8 bases between. The CDR3 is 13 residues long. Germline values: CDR1 KGHSH, CDR2 LQKENI. The CDR3 nucleotides read TGTGCCAGCTCACCCGAGGGGGCCTACGAGCAGTACTTC. Translation gives CASSPEGAYEQYF.

The table lists this clone with a count of one. The chain recombines TRBV18 with TRBJ2-7; 7 positions agree with TRBD2. Trimming took 6 bases from V and 0 from J; bases not matched to a gene: 2. The germline V gene encodes CDR1 KGHSH and CDR2 LQKENI. The CDR3 is made up of 13 amino acids. The DNA of the CDR3 is TGTGCCAGCTCCTGGACTAGCTCCTACGAGCAGTACTTC. Translated, it gives CASSWTSSYEQYF.

V and J are TRBV6-1 and TRBJ1-4; weak D call: TRBD1 (5 bases). The CDR3 has 14 residues. Germline V lookup: CDR1 MNHNS, CDR2 SASEGT. Trimming pared 2 bases from V and 5 bases from J, leaving 9 bases between. The CDR3 region is CASSEQGPNEKLFF. The CDR3 region has the DNA TGTGCCAGCAGTGAACAGGGCCCCAATGAAAAACTGTTTTTT.

The chain uses TRBV9 and TRBJ2-3, with TRBD1 as a possible D gene (5 bases). The CDR3 extends over 14 amino acids. CDR1 is SGDLS and CDR2 is YYNGEE in the germline V gene. The V and J ends lost 4 bases and 0 bases respectively, with 9 bases between them. The CDR3 is CASSQQASTDTQYF. In DNA form, the CDR3 reads TGTGCCAGCAGCCAACAGGCCAGCACAGATACGCAGTATTTT.

This clone has a single count. The rearrangement joins TRBV5-1 to TRBJ2-1; 9 positions match TRBD1. CDR3 length: 14 residues. After removal of 1 base from V and 9 bases from J, the junction contained 5 bases not matched to a gene. The germline CDR1 and CDR2 sequences are SGHRS and YFSETQ. The CDR3 spells CASSLLGQGGEQFF. The CDR3 nucleotides are TGCGCCAGCAGCTTGTTGGGACAGGGAGGTGAGCAGTTCTTC.

This clone was recorded once. The chain recombines TRBV5-1 with TRBJ2-6, with TRBD1 matching 7 bases. This CDR3 region has 17 residues. Trimming at V came to 3 bases and at J to 4 bases, leaving 10 bases not matched to a gene. Looked up from germline, CDR1 is SGHRS and CDR2 is YFSETQ. The CDR3 spells CASSSGDRVKGANVLTF. CDR3 nucleotide sequence: TGCGCCAGCAGCTCCGGAGACAGGGTGAAAGGGGCCAACGTCCTGACTTTC.

V usage is TRBV18 and J usage is TRBJ2-1; D gene unclear. CDR3 length: 11 amino acids. CDR1 and CDR2 (germline): KGHSH, LQKENI. Trimming took off 5 bases at V and 10 bases at J, with 9 bases between the two ends. The CDR3 protein is CASSFAGEQFF. In DNA, the CDR3 is TGTGCCAGCTCATTTGCTGGCGAGCAGTTCTTC.